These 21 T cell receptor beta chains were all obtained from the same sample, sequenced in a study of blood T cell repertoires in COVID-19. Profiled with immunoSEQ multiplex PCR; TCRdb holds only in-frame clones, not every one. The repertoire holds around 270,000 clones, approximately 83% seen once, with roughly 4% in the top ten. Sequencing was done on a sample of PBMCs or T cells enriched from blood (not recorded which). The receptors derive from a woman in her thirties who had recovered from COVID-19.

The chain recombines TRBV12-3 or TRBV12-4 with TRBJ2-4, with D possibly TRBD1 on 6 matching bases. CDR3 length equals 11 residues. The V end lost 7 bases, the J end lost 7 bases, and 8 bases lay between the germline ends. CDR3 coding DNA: TGTGCCAGCAAGCAGGGGAACATTCAGTACTTC. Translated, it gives CASKQGNIQYF.

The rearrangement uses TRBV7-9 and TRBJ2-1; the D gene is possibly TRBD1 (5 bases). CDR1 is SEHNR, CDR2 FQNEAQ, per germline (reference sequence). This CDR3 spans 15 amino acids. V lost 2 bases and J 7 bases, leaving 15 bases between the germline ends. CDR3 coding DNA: TGTGCCAGCAGCTTACGCACAGGCAACGTGAATGAGCAGTTCTTC. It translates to CASSLRTGNVNEQFF. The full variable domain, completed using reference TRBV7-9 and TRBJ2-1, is DTGVSQNPRHKITKRGQNVTFRCDPISEHNRLYWYRQTLGQGPEFLTYFQNEAQLEKSRLLSDRFSAERPKGSFSTLEIQRTEQGDSAMYLCASSLRTGNVNEQFFGPGTRLTVL.

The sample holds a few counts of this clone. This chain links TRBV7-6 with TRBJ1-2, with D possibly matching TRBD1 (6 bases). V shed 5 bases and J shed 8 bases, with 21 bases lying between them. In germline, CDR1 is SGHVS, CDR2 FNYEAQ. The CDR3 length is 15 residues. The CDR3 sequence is CASSPNPRGPAGYTF. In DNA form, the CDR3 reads TGTGCCAGCAGCCCTAACCCCAGGGGCCCGGCGGGCTACACCTTC.

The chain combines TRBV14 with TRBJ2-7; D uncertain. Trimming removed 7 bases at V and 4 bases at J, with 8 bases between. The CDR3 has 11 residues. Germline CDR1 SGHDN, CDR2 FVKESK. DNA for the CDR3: TGTGCCAGCACTGAACAGTACGAGCAGTACTTC. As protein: CASTEQYEQYF. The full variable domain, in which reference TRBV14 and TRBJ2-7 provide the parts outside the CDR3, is EAGVTQFPSHSVIEKGQTVTLRCDPISGHDNLYWYRRVMGKEIKFLLHFVKESKQDESGMPNNRFLAERTGGTYSTLKVQPAELEDSGVYFCASTEQYEQYFGPGTRLTVT.

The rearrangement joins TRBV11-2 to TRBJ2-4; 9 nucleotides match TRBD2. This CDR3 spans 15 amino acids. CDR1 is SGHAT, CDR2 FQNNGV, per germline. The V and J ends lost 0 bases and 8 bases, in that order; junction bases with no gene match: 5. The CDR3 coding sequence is TGTGCCAGCAGCTTAGACGGCGGGAGGGAGGACATTCAGTACTTC. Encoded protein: CASSLDGGREDIQYF.

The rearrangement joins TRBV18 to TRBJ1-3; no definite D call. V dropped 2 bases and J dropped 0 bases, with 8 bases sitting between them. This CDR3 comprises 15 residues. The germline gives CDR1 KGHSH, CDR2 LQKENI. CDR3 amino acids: CASSPLSGSGNTIYF. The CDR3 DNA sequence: TGTGCCAGCTCACCATTATCGGGCTCTGGAAACACCATATATTTT.

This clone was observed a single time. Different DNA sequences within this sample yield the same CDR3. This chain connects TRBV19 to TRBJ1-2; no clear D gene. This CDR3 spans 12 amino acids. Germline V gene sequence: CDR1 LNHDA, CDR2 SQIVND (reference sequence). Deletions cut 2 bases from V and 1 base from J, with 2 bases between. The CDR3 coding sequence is TGTGCCAGTAGTATACTTAACTATGGCTACACCTTC. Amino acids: CASSILNYGYTF.

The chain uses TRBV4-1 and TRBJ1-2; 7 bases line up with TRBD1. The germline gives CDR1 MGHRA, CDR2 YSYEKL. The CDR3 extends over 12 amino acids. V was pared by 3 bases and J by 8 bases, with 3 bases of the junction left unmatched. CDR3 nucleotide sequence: TGCGCCAGCAGCCAGAAGGACAGGGGCTACACCTTC. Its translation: CASSQKDRGYTF.

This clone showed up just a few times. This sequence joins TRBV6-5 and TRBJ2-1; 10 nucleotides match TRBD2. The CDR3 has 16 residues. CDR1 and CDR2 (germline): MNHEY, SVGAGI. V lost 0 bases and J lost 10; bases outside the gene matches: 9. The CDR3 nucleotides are TGTGCCAGCAGTTACTCGAACCTAGCGGGAGCACAAGAGCAGTTCTTC. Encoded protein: CASSYSNLAGAQEQFF.

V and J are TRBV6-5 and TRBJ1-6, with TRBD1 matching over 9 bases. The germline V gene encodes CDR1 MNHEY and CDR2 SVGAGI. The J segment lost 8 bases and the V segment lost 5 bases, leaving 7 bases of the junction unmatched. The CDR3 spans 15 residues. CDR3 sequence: CASSTRDRVDSPLHF. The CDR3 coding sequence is TGTGCCAGCAGTACCCGGGACAGGGTGGATTCACCCCTCCACTTT.

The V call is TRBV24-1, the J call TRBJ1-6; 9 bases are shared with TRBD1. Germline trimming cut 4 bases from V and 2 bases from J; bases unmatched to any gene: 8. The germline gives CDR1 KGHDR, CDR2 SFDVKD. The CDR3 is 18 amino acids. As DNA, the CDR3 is TGTGCCACCAGTGACCCTAGGACAGGGGATGCCTATAATTCACCCCTCCACTTT. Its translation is CATSDPRTGDAYNSPLHF.

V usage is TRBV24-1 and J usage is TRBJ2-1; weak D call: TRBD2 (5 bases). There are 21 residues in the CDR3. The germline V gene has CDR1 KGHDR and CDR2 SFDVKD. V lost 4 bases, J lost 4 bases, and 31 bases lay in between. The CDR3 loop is CATSDPRLAGSRELGYNEQFF. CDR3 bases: TGTGCCACCAGTGACCCACGCCTAGCTGGGAGTCGAGAACTAGGGTACAATGAGCAGTTCTTC.

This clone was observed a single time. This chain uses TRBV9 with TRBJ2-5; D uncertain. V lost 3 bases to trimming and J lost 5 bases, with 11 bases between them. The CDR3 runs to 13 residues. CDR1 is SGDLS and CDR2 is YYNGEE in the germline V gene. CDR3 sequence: CASSGRNGETQYF. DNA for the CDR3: TGTGCCAGCAGCGGCCGAAACGGGGAGACCCAGTACTTC.

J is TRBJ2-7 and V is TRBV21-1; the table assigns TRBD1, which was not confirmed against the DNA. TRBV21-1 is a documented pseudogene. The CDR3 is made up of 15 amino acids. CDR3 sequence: CASSTRQNSSYEQYF. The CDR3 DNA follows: TGTGCCAGCAGCACCCGACAGAATAGCTCCTACGAGCAGTACTTC.

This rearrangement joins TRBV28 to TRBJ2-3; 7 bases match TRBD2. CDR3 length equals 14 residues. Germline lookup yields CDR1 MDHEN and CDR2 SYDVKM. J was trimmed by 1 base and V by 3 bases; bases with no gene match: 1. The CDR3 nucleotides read TGTGCCAGCAGTTTTCGGGGGGGCACAGATACGCAGTATTTT. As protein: CASSFRGGTDTQYF.

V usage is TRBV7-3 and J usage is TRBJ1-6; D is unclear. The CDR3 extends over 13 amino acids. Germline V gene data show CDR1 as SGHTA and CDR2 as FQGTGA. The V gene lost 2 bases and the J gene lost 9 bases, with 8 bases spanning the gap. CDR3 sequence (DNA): TGTGCCAGCAGCTTAGAGACGGGTTCACCCCTCCACTTT. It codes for CASSLETGSPLHF.

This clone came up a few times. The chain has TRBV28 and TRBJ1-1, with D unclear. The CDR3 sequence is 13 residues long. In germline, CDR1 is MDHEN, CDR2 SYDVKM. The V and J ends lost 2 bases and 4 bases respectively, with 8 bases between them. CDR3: CASSLKQTTEAFF. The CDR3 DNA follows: TGTGCCAGCAGTTTAAAACAGACCACTGAAGCTTTCTTT.

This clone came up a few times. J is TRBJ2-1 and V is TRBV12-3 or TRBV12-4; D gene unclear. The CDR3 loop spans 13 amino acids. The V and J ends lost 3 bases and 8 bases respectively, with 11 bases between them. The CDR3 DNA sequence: TGTGCCAGCAGTTTTTTATCAGGTCATGAGCAGTTCTTC. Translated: CASSFLSGHEQFF.

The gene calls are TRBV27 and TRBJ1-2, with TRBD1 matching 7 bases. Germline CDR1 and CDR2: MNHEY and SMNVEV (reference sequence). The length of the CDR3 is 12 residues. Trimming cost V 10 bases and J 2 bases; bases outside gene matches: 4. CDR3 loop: CATQGFNYGYTF. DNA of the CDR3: TGTGCCACACAGGGGTTCAACTATGGCTACACCTTC.

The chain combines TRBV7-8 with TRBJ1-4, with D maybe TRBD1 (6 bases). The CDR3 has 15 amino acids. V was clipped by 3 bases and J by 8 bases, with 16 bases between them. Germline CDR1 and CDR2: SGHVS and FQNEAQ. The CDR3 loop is CASSLRGGGREKLFF. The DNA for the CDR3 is TGTGCCAGCAGCTTGAGGGGAGGGGGAAGAGAAAAACTGTTTTTT.

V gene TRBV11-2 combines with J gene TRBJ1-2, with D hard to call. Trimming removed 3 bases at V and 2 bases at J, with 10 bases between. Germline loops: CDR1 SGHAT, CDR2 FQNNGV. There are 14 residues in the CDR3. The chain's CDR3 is CASSFFGTNYGYTF. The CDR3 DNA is TGTGCCAGCAGCTTTTTTGGCACCAACTATGGCTACACCTTC.